This T cell receptor beta chain was retrieved from a study of low-dose radiotherapy and immunotherapy resistance in tumors. The overall study: Dosing for Cohort 2 consisted of 1 Gy per fraction every two weeks, reaching a total of 13 Gy over 26 weeks. On cycle 1 day 1, patients started four cycles of oral aspirin 300 mg daily.

This clonotype showed up many times. Primers targeting TRAV and TRBV primed first-strand cDNA, covering alpha and beta chains. TCR amplification involved about 20 PCR cycles with a constant-region primer and V-primer adapter. Amplifying the isolated mRNA was done by in vitro transcription. TCRdb reprocessed the reads via MiXCR and lists one record per CDR3 protein. The repertoire holds some 94,000 distinct CDR3 sequences, more than 20% seen once, with about 13% in the top ten. CDR3 size: 15 residues. Germline CDR1 reads MNHNY; CDR2 reads SVGAGI (reference sequence). V was pared by 6 bases and J by 5 bases, with 8 bases of the junction left unmatched. Time point meaning: after trial treatment. Treatment meaning: LDRT plus nivolumab, ipilimumab, low-dose cyclophosphamide and aspirin (RACIN trial). Ipilimumab, nivolumab, aspirin, low-dose cyclophosphamide and low-dose radiotherapy were administered to donors.

The chain recombines TRBV6-6 with TRBJ2-3; TRBD2 agrees at 10 bases. The sample in question was PBMCs, obtained after low-dose radiotherapy plus immunotherapy. The clonotype comes from a female donor with ovarian cancer. This CDR3 reads CASSDQREGGDTQYF. The CDR3 bases are TGTGCCAGCAGCGACCAGCGGGAGGGGGGAGATACGCAGTATTTT.